What follows are 29 T cell receptor beta chains derived from one specimen sequenced in a study of blood T cell repertoires in COVID-19. Profiled with immunoSEQ multiplex PCR; TCRdb holds only in-frame clones, not every one. The sample yields around 220,000 clones, about nine tenths seen once. Sequenced input: PBMCs or T cells enriched from blood (not recorded which). These receptors all stem from a woman under 40 with acute COVID-19.

V gene TRBV5-6 combines with J gene TRBJ1-1; D call uncertain. The V and J ends lost 1 base and 4 bases respectively, with 11 bases between them. In germline, CDR1 is SGHDT, CDR2 YYEEEE. This CDR3 is built from 14 residues. The CDR3 spells CASSLFGMGTEAFF. The CDR3 DNA sequence: TGTGCCAGCAGCTTGTTCGGGATGGGCACTGAAGCTTTCTTT.

V usage is TRBV5-4 and J usage is TRBJ2-7, with TRBD2 matching 9 bases. Germline V gene data show CDR1 as SGHNT and CDR2 as YYREEE (reference sequence). The CDR3 has 14 amino acids. Trimming took 4 bases from V and 1 from J; bases not matched to a gene: 3. The CDR3 nucleotides read TGTGCCAGCAGCCCGGGACTAGCTTCCTACGAGCAGTACTTC. It codes for CASSPGLASYEQYF.

The V and J genes are TRBV2 and TRBJ2-7, with D possibly matching TRBD1 (5 bases). The V end lost 6 bases, the J end lost 4 bases, and 22 bases lay between the germline ends. This CDR3 has 16 amino acids. In germline, CDR1 is SNHLY, CDR2 FYNNEI. This CDR3 reads CASRGLQEPLRYEQYF. CDR3 nucleotides: TGTGCCAGCAGGGGCCTACAGGAACCTCTCAGGTACGAGCAGTACTTC.

V and J are TRBV5-1 and TRBJ1-1; TRBD1 agrees at 7 bases. The J segment lost 4 bases and the V segment lost 4 bases, leaving 10 bases of the junction unmatched. This CDR3 region has 15 residues. Germline V CDR1 and CDR2: SGHRS, YFSETQ. The CDR3, as DNA: TGCGCCAGCAGCAGGGGGCAGGGATCTACCACTGAAGCTTTCTTT. Translated, it gives CASSRGQGSTTEAFF.

This clone was observed a handful of times. J is TRBJ1-2 and V is TRBV28; D unresolved. The germline V gene has CDR1 MDHEN and CDR2 SYDVKM. This CDR3 spans 12 amino acids. With 1 base removed from V and 5 bases from J, the gap between germline ends came to 5 bases. In DNA form, the CDR3 reads TGTGCCAGCAGTTTATCAACTTATGGCTACACCTTC. Translating gives CASSLSTYGYTF.

The V and J genes are TRBV18 and TRBJ2-5; TRBD2 aligns across 9 bases. With V trimmed by 2 bases and J by 5 bases, 3 bases remained unmatched. CDR3 length: 14 amino acids. Germline lookup yields CDR1 KGHSH and CDR2 LQKENI. CDR3 in amino acids: CASSPTSGRETQYF. DNA for the CDR3: TGTGCCAGCTCACCAACCAGCGGGAGGGAGACCCAGTACTTC.

This chain connects TRBV7-6 to TRBJ2-3; D not resolved. The CDR3 extends over 11 amino acids. Trimming removed 3 bases at V and 5 bases at J, with 3 bases between. Germline V gene lookup returns CDR1 SGHVS and CDR2 FNYEAQ. CDR3 DNA sequence: TGTGCCAGCAGCTTTCTAGATACGCAGTATTTT. Translated, it gives CASSFLDTQYF.

This clone was observed once. The genes are TRBV9 and TRBJ2-1; maybe TRBD1 (6 bases). The CDR3 extends over 16 amino acids. The germline CDR1 and CDR2 sequences are SGDLS and YYNGEE. With 3 bases removed from V and 7 bases from J, the gap between germline ends came to 20 bases. CDR3 in amino acids: CASSALQGIPVNEQFF. The CDR3 DNA sequence: TGTGCCAGCAGCGCCCTTCAGGGGATTCCTGTAAATGAGCAGTTCTTC.

The CDR3 bases are TGTGCCAGCAGCTGGACCCTCGGGAGTGGAGGGGAGATTAAGAAAGCTTTCTTT. This gives the protein CASSWTLGSGGEIKKAFF. The V call is TRBV28, the J call TRBJ1-1; possible D gene TRBD1, 5 bases. V lost 6 bases and J 9 bases, leaving 32 bases between the germline ends. The CDR3 covers 18 residues. In germline, CDR1 is MDHEN, CDR2 SYDVKM.

The J gene is TRBJ2-3, the V gene TRBV2; 11 positions agree with TRBD2. CDR3 size: 18 residues. Germline CDR1 SNHLY, CDR2 FYNNEI. Trimming cost V 0 bases and J 5 bases; bases outside gene matches: 10. CDR3 DNA: TGTGCCAGCAGTGAAGCACACCCCGGGACTAGCGGACAAGATACGCAGTATTTT. Its translation is CASSEAHPGTSGQDTQYF.

This clone was detected only a few times. The J gene is TRBJ1-5, the V gene TRBV15; TRBD1 aligns across 10 bases. Germline CDR1 is LNHNV and CDR2 is YYDKDF (reference sequence). The length of the CDR3 is 16 residues. Trimming at V came to 5 bases and at J to 3 bases, leaving 7 bases not matched to a gene. The CDR3 reads CATSPLTGGPNQPQHF. CDR3 nucleotides: TGTGCCACCAGCCCCCTGACAGGGGGCCCCAATCAGCCCCAGCATTTT.

The chain combines TRBV28 with TRBJ2-2, with TRBD2 matching over 10 bases. Germline V CDR1 and CDR2: MDHEN, SYDVKM. The length of the CDR3 is 15 residues. Trimming removed 6 bases from V and 1 base from J; junction bases left unmatched: 2. The CDR3 protein is CASRASGGNTGELFF. DNA for the CDR3: TGTGCCAGCAGAGCTAGCGGGGGGAACACCGGGGAGCTGTTTTTT.

This clone was seen just once. The chain couples TRBV28 to TRBJ2-3; 11 bases map to TRBD2. Germline lookup yields CDR1 MDHEN and CDR2 SYDVKM. V was clipped by 6 bases and J by 3 bases; unmatched bases: 8. The CDR3 runs to 16 residues. CDR3 DNA sequence: TGTGCCAGCAGCCCACTAGCGGGAGTGGGTACAGATACGCAGTATTTT. Translation: CASSPLAGVGTDTQYF.

The gene calls are TRBV6-5 and TRBJ1-4; a weak D match, TRBD1 (5 bases). The CDR3 is 13 residues long. V gave up 5 bases and J gave up 7 bases, with 11 bases separating them. Germline values: CDR1 MNHEY, CDR2 SVGAGI. The CDR3 DNA follows: TGTGCCAGCAGTCAGGGATTCAGTGAAAAACTGTTTTTT. Residues: CASSQGFSEKLFF.

This chain connects TRBV2 to TRBJ1-5; TRBD1 might be the D (5 bases). Germline-derived CDR1 and CDR2 are SNHLY and FYNNEI. The CDR3 contains 14 residues. Between the trimmed V and J ends, which lost 0 bases and 4 bases, there was a span of 7 bases. The CDR3 DNA sequence: TGTGCCAGCAGTGAAGCGCGGGGGAATCAGCCCCAGCATTTT. Translation gives CASSEARGNQPQHF.

Here the CDR3 reads CASSLGPGSGANVLTF. CDR3 DNA: TGTGCCAGCAGCTTAGGTCCGGGTTCCGGGGCCAACGTCCTGACTTTC. The chain couples TRBV7-9 to TRBJ2-6, with D unresolved. CDR1 is SEHNR and CDR2 is FQNEAQ in the germline V gene (reference sequence). CDR3 length: 16 residues. The V end was cut by 1 base, the J end by 4 bases, with 11 bases between. The complete variable domain, with remaining parts taken from reference TRBV7-9 and TRBJ2-6, reads DTGVSQNPRHKITKRGQNVTFRCDPISEHNRLYWYRQTLGQGPEFLTYFQNEAQLEKSRLLSDRFSAERPKGSFSTLEIQRTEQGDSAMYLCASSLGPGSGANVLTFGAGSRLTVL.

This clone has a single count. The chain is built from TRBV5-6 and TRBJ2-2; D gene ambiguous. The CDR3 extends over 15 amino acids. The V end was cut by 2 bases, the J end by 1 base, with 9 bases between. Germline-derived CDR1 and CDR2 are SGHDT and YYEEEE. This CDR3 is CASSLVRQNTGELFF. The DNA of the CDR3 is TGTGCCAGCAGCTTAGTTAGACAGAACACCGGGGAGCTGTTTTTT.

This rearrangement joins TRBV16 to TRBJ2-7; 7 nucleotides align to TRBD1. CDR3 length: 14 amino acids. J was trimmed by 2 bases and V by 6 bases; bases with no gene match: 7. The germline V gene has CDR1 KGHSY and CDR2 FQNENV. CDR3 sequence reads: CASRPGQDTYEQYF. CDR3 DNA: TGTGCCAGCAGACCCGGACAGGATACCTACGAGCAGTACTTC.

The DNA for the CDR3 is TGTGCCAGCAGTTTGGGCCAAAGAAATCAGCCCCAGCATTTT. It translates to CASSLGQRNQPQHF. The J gene is TRBJ1-5, the V gene TRBV28; D unresolved. The germline V and J ends were trimmed by 3 bases and 4 bases, with 10 bases remaining between them. The length of the CDR3 is 14 residues. Germline CDR1 and CDR2: MDHEN and SYDVKM.

The chain links TRBV4-1 to TRBJ2-3; 8 nucleotides align to TRBD2. This CDR3 spans 15 amino acids. With V trimmed by 3 bases and J by 0 bases, 2 bases remained unmatched. Germline V CDR1 and CDR2: MGHRA, YSYEKL. DNA for the CDR3: TGCGCCAGCAGCCACGAGCGGGGGAGCACAGATACGCAGTATTTT. Amino acid sequence: CASSHERGSTDTQYF.

This chain's CDR3 is CASSPTGNEQFF. The CDR3, as DNA: TGTGCCAGCAGCCCTACGGGGAATGAGCAGTTCTTC. This chain connects TRBV12-3 or TRBV12-4 to TRBJ2-1; D possibly corresponds to TRBD2 (5 bases). V lost 6 bases and J 7 bases, leaving 10 bases between the germline ends. The CDR3 sequence is 12 residues long.

The rearrangement uses TRBV7-9 and TRBJ1-2; D remains ambiguous. This CDR3 is built from 13 residues. Trimming shortened V by 1 base and J by 8 bases, and 11 bases separated the two germline ends. CDR1 is SEHNR and CDR2 is FQNEAQ in the germline V gene (reference sequence). Here the CDR3 DNA reads TGTGCCAGCAGCTTAGGGGAGATGAGGGGCTACACCTTC. Translating it yields CASSLGEMRGYTF.

The chain uses TRBV13 and TRBJ2-1, with TRBD2 matching over 12 bases. This CDR3 region has 14 residues. The J segment lost 5 bases and the V segment lost 4 bases, leaving 0 bases of the junction unmatched. The germline gives CDR1 PRHDT, CDR2 FYEKMQ (reference sequence). The CDR3 region is CASSSSGGDNEQFF. The CDR3 DNA is TGTGCCAGCAGCTCTAGCGGGGGGGACAATGAGCAGTTCTTC. The whole variable domain, filled in from reference TRBV13 and TRBJ2-1, reads AAGVIQSPRHLIKEKRETATLKCYPIPRHDTVYWYQQGPGQDPQFLISFYEKMQSDKGSIPDRFSAQQFSDYHSELNMSSLELGDSALYFCASSSSGGDNEQFFGPGTRLTVL.

The CDR3 DNA sequence: TGTGCCAGCAGCTCCCCGAGAAGGGGCTCTCCCTTCTCTGGAAACACCATATATTTT. It codes for CASSSPRRGSPFSGNTIYF. The chain couples TRBV9 to TRBJ1-3; possibly TRBD1 for D (5 bases). The V and J ends lost 4 bases and 0 bases respectively, with 23 bases between them. The germline CDR1 and CDR2 sequences are SGDLS and YYNGEE. The CDR3 extends over 19 amino acids.

V gene TRBV2 combines with J gene TRBJ2-7; TRBD1 agrees at 10 bases. The CDR3 runs to 14 residues. Looked up from germline, CDR1 is SNHLY and CDR2 is FYNNEI. The V gene end was trimmed by 8 bases and the J gene end by 4 bases; junction bases not matched to a gene: 8. Here the CDR3 reads CASRTGTGAYEQYF. CDR3 coding DNA: TGTGCCAGCCGTACGGGGACAGGGGCGTACGAGCAGTACTTC.

The rearrangement uses TRBV2 and TRBJ2-2; 7 bases line up with TRBD1. With V trimmed by 6 bases and J by 3 bases, 7 bases remained unmatched. The CDR3 totals 15 residues. The germline CDR1 and CDR2 sequences are SNHLY and FYNNEI. The CDR3 nucleotides are TGTGCCAGCAGCAAGACAGGGTCGGACACCGGGGAGCTGTTTTTT. The encoded protein is CASSKTGSDTGELFF.

The V gene is TRBV12-5, the J gene TRBJ2-3, with TRBD2 identical over 14 bases. The CDR3 contains 18 residues. V was pared by 2 bases and J by 6 bases, with 10 bases of the junction left unmatched. CDR1 is LGHNT, CDR2 FRNRAP, per germline. CDR3 sequence (DNA): TGTGCTAGTGGTTTGCCCCGACTAGCGGGAGGGCCTCTGGATACGCAGTATTTT. Amino acids: CASGLPRLAGGPLDTQYF.

The rearrangement uses TRBV7-9 and TRBJ1-1, with a tentative D call TRBD1 (6 bases). Germline V gene lookup returns CDR1 SEHNR and CDR2 FQNEAQ (reference sequence). The germline V and J ends were trimmed by 2 bases and 4 bases, with 11 bases remaining between them. The CDR3 covers 14 residues. CDR3 in DNA: TGTGCCAGCAGCTTAAAAACAGGGAGCACTGAAGCTTTCTTT. Amino acids: CASSLKTGSTEAFF.

The chain couples TRBV7-2 to TRBJ1-2; 8 bases are shared with TRBD1. The CDR3 extends over 15 amino acids. Germline CDR1 and CDR2: SGHTA and FQGNSA. Trimming removed 1 base from V and 3 bases from J; junction bases left unmatched: 4. The CDR3: CASSLGQGADYGYTF. CDR3 DNA: TGTGCCAGCAGCTTAGGGCAGGGGGCTGACTATGGCTACACCTTC.